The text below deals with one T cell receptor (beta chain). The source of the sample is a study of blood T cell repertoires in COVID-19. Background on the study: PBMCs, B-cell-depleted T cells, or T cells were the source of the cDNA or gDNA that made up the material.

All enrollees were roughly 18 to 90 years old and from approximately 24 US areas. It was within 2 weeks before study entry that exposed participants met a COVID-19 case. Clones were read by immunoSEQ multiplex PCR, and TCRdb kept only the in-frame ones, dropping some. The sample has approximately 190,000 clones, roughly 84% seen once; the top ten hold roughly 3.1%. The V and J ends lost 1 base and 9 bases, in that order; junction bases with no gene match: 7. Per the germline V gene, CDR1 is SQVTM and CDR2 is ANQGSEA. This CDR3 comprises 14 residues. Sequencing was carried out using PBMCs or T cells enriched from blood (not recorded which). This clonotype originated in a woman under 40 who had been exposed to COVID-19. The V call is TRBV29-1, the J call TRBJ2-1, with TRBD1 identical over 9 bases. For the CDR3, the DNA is TGCAGCGTTGAAGGGGGACAGGGTATAACTGAGCAGTTCTTC. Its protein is CSVEGGQGITEQFF.